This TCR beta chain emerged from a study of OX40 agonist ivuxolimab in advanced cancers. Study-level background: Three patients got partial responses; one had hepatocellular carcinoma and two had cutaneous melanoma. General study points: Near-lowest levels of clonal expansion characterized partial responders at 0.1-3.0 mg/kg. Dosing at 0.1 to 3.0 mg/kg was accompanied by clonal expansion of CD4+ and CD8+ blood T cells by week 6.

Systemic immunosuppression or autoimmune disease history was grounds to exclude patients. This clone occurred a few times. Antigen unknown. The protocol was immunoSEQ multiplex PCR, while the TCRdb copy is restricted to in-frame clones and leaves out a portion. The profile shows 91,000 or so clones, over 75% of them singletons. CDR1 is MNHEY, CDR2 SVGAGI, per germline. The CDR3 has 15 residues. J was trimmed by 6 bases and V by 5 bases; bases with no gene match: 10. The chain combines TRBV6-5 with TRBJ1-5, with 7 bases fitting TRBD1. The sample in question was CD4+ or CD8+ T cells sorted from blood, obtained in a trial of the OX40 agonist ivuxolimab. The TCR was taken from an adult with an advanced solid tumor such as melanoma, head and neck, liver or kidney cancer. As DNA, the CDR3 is TGTGCCAGCAGTCAAACAGGGGATGGATTTCAGCCCCAGCATTTT. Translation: CASSQTGDGFQPQHF.